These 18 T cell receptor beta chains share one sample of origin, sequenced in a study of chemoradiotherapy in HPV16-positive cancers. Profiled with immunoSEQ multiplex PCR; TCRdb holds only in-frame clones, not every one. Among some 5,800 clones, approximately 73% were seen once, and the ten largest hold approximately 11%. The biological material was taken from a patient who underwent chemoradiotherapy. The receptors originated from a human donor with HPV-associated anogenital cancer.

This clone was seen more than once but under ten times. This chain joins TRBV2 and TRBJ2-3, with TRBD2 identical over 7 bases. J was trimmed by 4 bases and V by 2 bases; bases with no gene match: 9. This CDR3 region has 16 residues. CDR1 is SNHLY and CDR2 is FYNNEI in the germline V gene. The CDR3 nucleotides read TGTGCCAGCAGTGAATACCCTAGCGGTGTCTCAGATACGCAGTATTTT. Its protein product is CASSEYPSGVSDTQYF.

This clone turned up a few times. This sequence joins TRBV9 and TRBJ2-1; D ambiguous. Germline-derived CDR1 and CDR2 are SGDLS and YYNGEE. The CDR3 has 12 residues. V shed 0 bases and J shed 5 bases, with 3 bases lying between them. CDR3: CASSVGNNEQFF. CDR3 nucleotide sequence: TGTGCCAGCAGCGTAGGAAACAATGAGCAGTTCTTC.

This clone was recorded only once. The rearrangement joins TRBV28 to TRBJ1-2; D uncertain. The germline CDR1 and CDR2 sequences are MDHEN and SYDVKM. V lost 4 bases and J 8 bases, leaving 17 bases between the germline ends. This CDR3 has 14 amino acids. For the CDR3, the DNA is TGTGCCAGCAGTTATATGAGCCGGGAACAGGGCTACACCTTC. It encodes CASSYMSREQGYTF.

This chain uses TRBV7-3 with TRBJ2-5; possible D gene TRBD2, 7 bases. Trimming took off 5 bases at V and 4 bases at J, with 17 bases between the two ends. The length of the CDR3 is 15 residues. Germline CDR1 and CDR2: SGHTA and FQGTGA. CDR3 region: CASSRGADSLETQYF. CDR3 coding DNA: TGTGCCAGCAGCCGGGGGGCGGACAGTTTAGAGACCCAGTACTTC.

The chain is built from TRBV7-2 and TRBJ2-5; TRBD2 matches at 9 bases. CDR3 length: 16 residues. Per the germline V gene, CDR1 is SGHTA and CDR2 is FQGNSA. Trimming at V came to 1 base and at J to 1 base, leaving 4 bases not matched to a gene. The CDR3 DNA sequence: TGTGCCAGCAGCTTAGGTCGTAGCGGGGGCCAAGAGACCCAGTACTTC. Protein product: CASSLGRSGGQETQYF.

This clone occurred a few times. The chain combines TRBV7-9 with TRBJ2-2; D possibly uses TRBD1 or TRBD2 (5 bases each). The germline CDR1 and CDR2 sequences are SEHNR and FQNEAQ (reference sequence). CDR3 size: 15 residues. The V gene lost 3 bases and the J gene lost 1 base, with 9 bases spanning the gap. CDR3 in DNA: TGTGCCAGCAGCTTCCGGGACGGGAACACCGGGGAGCTGTTTTTT. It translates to CASSFRDGNTGELFF.

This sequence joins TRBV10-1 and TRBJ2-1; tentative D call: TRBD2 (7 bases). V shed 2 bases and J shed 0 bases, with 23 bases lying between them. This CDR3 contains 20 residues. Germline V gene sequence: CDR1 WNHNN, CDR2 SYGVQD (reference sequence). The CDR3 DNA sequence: TGCGCCAGCAGTGAGACGGAGGGGGGGCCTATCTCCTACTCCTACAATGAGCAGTTCTTC. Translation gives CASSETEGGPISYSYNEQFF.

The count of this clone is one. The CDR3 DNA sequence: TGCGCCAGCAGCTTGGAATTGTCAGGGGCGGGGAGCACTGAAGCTTTCTTT. It codes for CASSLELSGAGSTEAFF. The chain joins TRBV5-1 to TRBJ1-1, with D possibly TRBD1 on 6 matching bases. Germline V gene lookup returns CDR1 SGHRS and CDR2 YFSETQ. CDR3 length: 17 residues. The V gene lost 0 bases and the J gene lost 4 bases, with 19 bases spanning the gap.

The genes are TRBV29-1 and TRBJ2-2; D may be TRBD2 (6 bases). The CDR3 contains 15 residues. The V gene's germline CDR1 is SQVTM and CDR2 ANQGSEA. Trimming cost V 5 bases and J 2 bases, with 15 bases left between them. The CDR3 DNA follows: TGCAGCGTTTGGACGGGGACTGAAAACACCGGGGAGCTGTTTTTT. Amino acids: CSVWTGTENTGELFF.

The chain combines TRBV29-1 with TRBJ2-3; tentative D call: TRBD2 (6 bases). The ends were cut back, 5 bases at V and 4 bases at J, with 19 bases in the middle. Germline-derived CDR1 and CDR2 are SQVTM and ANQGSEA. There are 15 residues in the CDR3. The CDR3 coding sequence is TGCAGCGTTCCCCAACGGCAGGGAGGCGCAGATACGCAGTATTTT. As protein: CSVPQRQGGADTQYF.

The CDR3 loop reads CASSHKKGTEAFF. Written as DNA, the CDR3 is TGTGCCAGCAGCCATAAAAAGGGGACTGAAGCTTTCTTT. The gene calls are TRBV7-9 and TRBJ1-1; D possibly corresponds to TRBD1 (5 bases). The CDR3 is 13 amino acids. CDR1 and CDR2 (germline): SEHNR, FQNEAQ (reference sequence). V lost 5 bases and J 5 bases, leaving 12 bases between the germline ends.

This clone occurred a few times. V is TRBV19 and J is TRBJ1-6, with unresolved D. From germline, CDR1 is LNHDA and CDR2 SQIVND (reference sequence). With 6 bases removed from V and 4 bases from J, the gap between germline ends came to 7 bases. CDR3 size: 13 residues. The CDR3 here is CASRSAYNSPLHF. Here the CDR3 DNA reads TGTGCCAGTAGGTCCGCTTATAATTCACCCCTCCACTTT.

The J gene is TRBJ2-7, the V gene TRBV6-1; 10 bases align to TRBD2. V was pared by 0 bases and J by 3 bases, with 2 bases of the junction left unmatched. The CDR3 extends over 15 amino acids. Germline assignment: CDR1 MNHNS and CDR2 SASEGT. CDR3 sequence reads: CASSEALAGSYEQYF. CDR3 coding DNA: TGTGCCAGCAGTGAAGCACTAGCGGGGAGCTACGAGCAGTACTTC.

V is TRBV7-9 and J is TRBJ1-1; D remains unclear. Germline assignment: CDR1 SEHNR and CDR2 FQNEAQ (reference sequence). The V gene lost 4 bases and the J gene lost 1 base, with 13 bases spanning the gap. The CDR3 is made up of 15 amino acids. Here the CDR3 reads CASSWSVQPNTEAFF. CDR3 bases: TGTGCCAGCAGCTGGTCCGTCCAGCCGAACACTGAAGCTTTCTTT.

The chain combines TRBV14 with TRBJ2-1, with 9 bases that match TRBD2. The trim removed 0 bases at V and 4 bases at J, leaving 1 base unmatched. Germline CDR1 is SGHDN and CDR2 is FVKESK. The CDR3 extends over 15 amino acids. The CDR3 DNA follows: TGTGCCAGCAGCCAAGAAGCGGGGGGTTACAATGAGCAGTTCTTC. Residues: CASSQEAGGYNEQFF. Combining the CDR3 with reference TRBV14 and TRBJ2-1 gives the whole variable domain EAGVTQFPSHSVIEKGQTVTLRCDPISGHDNLYWYRRVMGKEIKFLLHFVKESKQDESGMPNNRFLAERTGGTYSTLKVQPAELEDSGVYFCASSQEAGGYNEQFFGPGTRLTVL.

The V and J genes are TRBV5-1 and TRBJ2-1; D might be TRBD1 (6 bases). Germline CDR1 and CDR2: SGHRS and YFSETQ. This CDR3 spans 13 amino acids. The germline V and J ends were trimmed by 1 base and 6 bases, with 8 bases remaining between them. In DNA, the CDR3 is TGCGCCAGCAGCTTGATAGGGGGCAATGAGCAGTTCTTC. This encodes CASSLIGGNEQFF.

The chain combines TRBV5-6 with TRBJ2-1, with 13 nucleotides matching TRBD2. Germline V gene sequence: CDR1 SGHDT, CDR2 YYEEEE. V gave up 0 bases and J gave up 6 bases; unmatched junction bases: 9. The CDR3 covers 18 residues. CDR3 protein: CASSLGSGLAGSGNEQFF. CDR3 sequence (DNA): TGTGCCAGCAGCTTGGGCTCGGGACTAGCGGGGTCAGGCAATGAGCAGTTCTTC.

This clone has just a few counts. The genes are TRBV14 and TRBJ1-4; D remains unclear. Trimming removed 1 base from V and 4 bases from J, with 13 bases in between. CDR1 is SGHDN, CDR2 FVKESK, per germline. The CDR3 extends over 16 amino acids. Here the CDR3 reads CASSQGKRSLNEKLFF. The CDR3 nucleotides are TGTGCCAGCAGCCAAGGAAAGCGGAGCCTTAATGAAAAACTGTTTTTT.